These T cell receptor beta chains were read from a single sample in a study of blood T cell repertoires in COVID-19. The method was immunoSEQ multiplex PCR; TCRdb's version includes in-frame clones alone and lacks a portion of them. The repertoire includes roughly 210,000 clones, around nine tenths of them detected once, and approximately 7.3% sits in the top ten. The sample consisted of PBMCs or T cells enriched from blood (not recorded which). The receptors derive from a man aged 30 to 45 in a cohort exposed to, infected with or recovered from COVID-19 (not recorded which). CDR3s include the opening cysteine and the closing phenylalanine or tryptophan. The D gene is left open where the match is weak. Not all rows give a size; the values are once, few, many and, for expanded clones, a class.

clone size: -
J gene: TRBJ2-7
D gene: TRBD1
CDR3 length: 15
V gene: TRBV28
CDR3 DNA: TGTGCCAGCAGTTTAGCGACAGGGGGCACCTACGAGCAGTACTTC
CDR3 protein: CASSLATGGTYEQYF

clone size: -
J gene: TRBJ2-3
D gene: -
CDR3 length: 16
V gene: TRBV5-5
CDR3 DNA: TGTGCCAGCAGCCATGGATCCCTAGCTAGCACAGATACGCAGTATTTT
CDR3 protein: CASSHGSLASTDTQYF

clone size: few
J gene: TRBJ2-1
D gene: TRBD1
CDR3 length: 13
V gene: TRBV7-9
CDR3 DNA: TGTGCCAGCTGGACAGGGGGTCACAATGAGCAGTTCTTC
CDR3 protein: CASWTGGHNEQFF

clone size: -
J gene: TRBJ2-5
D gene: -
CDR3 length: 15
V gene: TRBV19
CDR3 DNA: TGTGCCAGTAGTCCGGCAGTTGGGCCCGGCGAGACCCAGTACTTC
CDR3 protein: CASSPAVGPGETQYF

clone size: -
J gene: TRBJ1-1
D gene: TRBD1
CDR3 length: 17
V gene: TRBV18
CDR3 DNA: TGTGCCAGCTCTGAGGAGCTGGTAAACAGGGGTGGCACTGAAGCTTTCTTT
CDR3 protein: CASSEELVNRGGTEAFF

clone size: -
J gene: TRBJ2-7
D gene: -
CDR3 length: 14
V gene: TRBV21-1
CDR3 DNA: TGTGCCAGTCGATCACAGGGGTGGTTCTGCGAGCAGTACTTC
CDR3 protein: CASRSQGWFCEQYF

clone size: -
J gene: TRBJ2-7
D gene: -
CDR3 length: 14
V gene: TRBV5-4
CDR3 DNA: TGTGCCAGCAGCTTGGGACTAGATAAGTACGAGCAGTACTTC
CDR3 protein: CASSLGLDKYEQYF

clone size: -
J gene: TRBJ2-7
D gene: -
CDR3 length: 16
V gene: TRBV28
CDR3 DNA: TGTGCCAGCAGTTTAAGATCCATCGGCAGGGTCTACGAGCAGTACTTC
CDR3 protein: CASSLRSIGRVYEQYF

clone size: -
J gene: TRBJ1-3
D gene: TRBD1
CDR3 length: 16
V gene: TRBV25-1
CDR3 DNA: TGTGCCAGCAGTGATCCTGGACAGGGCTCTGGAAACACCATATATTTT
CDR3 protein: CASSDPGQGSGNTIYF

clone size: -
J gene: TRBJ2-5
D gene: -
CDR3 length: 13
V gene: TRBV7-9
CDR3 DNA: TGTGCCAGCAGCTTAGACGGGGGAGAGACCCAGTACTTC
CDR3 protein: CASSLDGGETQYF

clone size: -
J gene: TRBJ2-5
D gene: TRBD2
CDR3 length: 16
V gene: TRBV6-1
CDR3 DNA: TGTGCCAGCAGTGAAGCGCGCCTAGCGGGAGTGGAGACCCAGTACTTC
CDR3 protein: CASSEARLAGVETQYF

clone size: -
J gene: TRBJ2-5
D gene: -
CDR3 length: 16
V gene: TRBV7-2
CDR3 DNA: TGTGCCAGCAGCCCACCGCCGCGGGGCCCCCAAGAGACCCAGTACTTC
CDR3 protein: CASSPPPRGPQETQYF

clone size: -
J gene: TRBJ2-3
D gene: TRBD1
CDR3 length: 17
V gene: TRBV5-1
CDR3 DNA: TGCGCCAGCAGCTTGGACAGGGGGCGGACTAGGACAGATACGCAGTATTTT
CDR3 protein: CASSLDRGRTRTDTQYF

clone size: -
J gene: TRBJ1-2
D gene: -
CDR3 length: 14
V gene: TRBV5-6
CDR3 DNA: TGTGCCAGCAGCTTGGGGTTGTGGGCTCCTGGCTACACCTTC
CDR3 protein: CASSLGLWAPGYTF

clone size: -
J gene: TRBJ1-4
D gene: -
CDR3 length: 14
V gene: TRBV29-1
CDR3 DNA: TGCAGCGTTGAAGACGAGGGCTCCGGGGGAAAACTGTTTTTT
CDR3 protein: CSVEDEGSGGKLFF

clone size: -
J gene: TRBJ2-7
D gene: -
CDR3 length: 15
V gene: TRBV16
CDR3 DNA: TGTGCCAGCAGCCAATCTCGCGCAACTAGCCTCGAGCAGTACTTC
CDR3 protein: CASSQSRATSLEQYF

clone size: few
J gene: TRBJ2-1
D gene: TRBD1
CDR3 length: 17
V gene: TRBV12-5
CDR3 DNA: TGTGCTAGTGGTTTCGGGCCCGGGGACAGGGGAGTATATGAGCAGTTCTTC
CDR3 protein: CASGFGPGDRGVYEQFF

clone size: -
J gene: TRBJ1-1
D gene: -
CDR3 length: 15
V gene: TRBV11-2
CDR3 DNA: TGTGCCAGCAGCTCGTTATCACCAGGGTATGCTGAAGCTTTCTTT
CDR3 protein: CASSSLSPGYAEAFF

clone size: -
J gene: TRBJ2-2
D gene: TRBD1
CDR3 length: 18
V gene: TRBV9
CDR3 DNA: TGTGCCAGCAGCGTTTCCGACAGGGAACCCACGAACACCGGGGAGCTGTTTTTT
CDR3 protein: CASSVSDREPTNTGELFF

clone size: -
J gene: TRBJ1-6
D gene: TRBD1
CDR3 length: 16
V gene: TRBV5-5
CDR3 DNA: TGTGCCAGCAGCGGGGAGTCCGGGACAGAAAATTCACCCCTCCACTTT
CDR3 protein: CASSGESGTENSPLHF

clone size: -
J gene: TRBJ1-3
D gene: -
CDR3 length: 15
V gene: TRBV7-2
CDR3 DNA: TGTGCCAGCAGCCCAAAGAGGGGGTCTGGAAACACCATATATTTT
CDR3 protein: CASSPKRGSGNTIYF

clone size: -
J gene: TRBJ2-1
D gene: TRBD2
CDR3 length: 14
V gene: TRBV4-1
CDR3 DNA: TGCGCCAGCAACCGGGAGGGGTCCTACAATGAGCAGTTCTTC
CDR3 protein: CASNREGSYNEQFF

clone size: -
J gene: TRBJ2-3
D gene: TRBD2
CDR3 length: 20
V gene: TRBV24-1
CDR3 DNA: TGTGCCACCAGTGATTTTGCCGGGACTAGCGGGCGGGGGGGCACAGATACGCAGTATTTT
CDR3 protein: CATSDFAGTSGRGGTDTQYF

clone size: -
J gene: TRBJ2-2
D gene: TRBD1
CDR3 length: 16
V gene: TRBV4-2
CDR3 DNA: TGTGCCAGCAGCCAACCCGACAGGGACGGTGGCGGGGAGCTGTTTTTT
CDR3 protein: CASSQPDRDGGGELFF

clone size: -
J gene: TRBJ1-2
D gene: -
CDR3 length: 16
V gene: TRBV11-2
CDR3 DNA: TGTGCCAGCAGCTTAGTGGAGCCAGGGCAATCTTATGGCTACACCTTC
CDR3 protein: CASSLVEPGQSYGYTF

clone size: -
J gene: TRBJ2-7
D gene: TRBD1
CDR3 length: 16
V gene: TRBV20-1
CDR3 DNA: TGCAGTGCTAGTGCCAGGTCAGGGGGCCGGGGTGCCGAGCAGTACTTC
CDR3 protein: CSASARSGGRGAEQYF

clone size: -
J gene: TRBJ2-1
D gene: TRBD2
CDR3 length: 16
V gene: TRBV5-1
CDR3 DNA: TGCGCCAGCAGCCACCCCTCCCTAGCGGGAGGGCCGAGTCGGTTCTTC
CDR3 protein: CASSHPSLAGGPSRFF

clone size: -
J gene: TRBJ2-2
D gene: TRBD1
CDR3 length: 18
V gene: TRBV4-3
CDR3 DNA: TGCGCCAGCAGCCAAGAGCCACCCGGGACAGGGCGAGGTGGGGAGCTGTTTTTT
CDR3 protein: CASSQEPPGTGRGGELFF

clone size: -
J gene: TRBJ1-2
D gene: TRBD1
CDR3 length: 17
V gene: TRBV10-3
CDR3 DNA: TGTGCCATCAGTGGGTCCCCGACAGGGATGGAAAACTATGGCTACACCTTC
CDR3 protein: CAISGSPTGMENYGYTF

clone size: -
J gene: TRBJ2-1
D gene: -
CDR3 length: 12
V gene: TRBV3-1/TRBV3-2
CDR3 DNA: TGTGCCAGCAGCCTACGGGGTGATGAGCAGTTCTTC
CDR3 protein: CASSLRGDEQFF

clone size: -
J gene: TRBJ2-1
D gene: -
CDR3 length: 15
V gene: TRBV9
CDR3 DNA: TGTGCCAGCAGCGTAGAGGGACTCCCTGAAAATGAGCAGTTCTTC
CDR3 protein: CASSVEGLPENEQFF

clone size: -
J gene: TRBJ2-1
D gene: -
CDR3 length: 15
V gene: TRBV6-5
CDR3 DNA: TGTGCCAGCAGGGAGACAGGAGCCCCAAACAATGAGCAGTTCTTC
CDR3 protein: CASRETGAPNNEQFF

clone size: -
J gene: TRBJ1-2
D gene: TRBD1
CDR3 length: 19
V gene: TRBV5-1
CDR3 DNA: TGCGCCAGCAGCTCCTTCGGGGGTTACAGGGGGCGAGATACTGATGGCTACACCTTC
CDR3 protein: CASSSFGGYRGRDTDGYTF

clone size: -
J gene: TRBJ2-7
D gene: TRBD1
CDR3 length: 14
V gene: TRBV5-4
CDR3 DNA: TGTGCCAGCAGCCCCCGCGGGACAGGCTACGAGCAGTACTTC
CDR3 protein: CASSPRGTGYEQYF

clone size: -
J gene: TRBJ1-5
D gene: -
CDR3 length: 15
V gene: TRBV9
CDR3 DNA: TGTGCCAGCAGCCCCGGACAGTATAGCAATCAGCCCCAGCATTTT
CDR3 protein: CASSPGQYSNQPQHF

clone size: -
J gene: TRBJ2-7
D gene: -
CDR3 length: 13
V gene: TRBV28
CDR3 DNA: TGTGCCAGCAGTTTCCAGGGGCTATACGAGCAGTACTTC
CDR3 protein: CASSFQGLYEQYF

clone size: -
J gene: TRBJ2-7
D gene: -
CDR3 length: 13
V gene: TRBV28
CDR3 DNA: TGTGCCAGCAGCTGGGGCGGCCTCTACGAGCAGTACTTC
CDR3 protein: CASSWGGLYEQYF

clone size: -
J gene: TRBJ2-5
D gene: TRBD2
CDR3 length: 13
V gene: TRBV28
CDR3 DNA: TGTGCCAGTTCGAGCGGGAGGGCCGAGACCCAGTACTTC
CDR3 protein: CASSSGRAETQYF

clone size: -
J gene: TRBJ1-2
D gene: -
CDR3 length: 14
V gene: TRBV3-1/TRBV3-2
CDR3 DNA: TGTGCCAGCAGCCGATCCGGGACTCTCTATGGCTACACCTTC
CDR3 protein: CASSRSGTLYGYTF

clone size: -
J gene: TRBJ2-7
D gene: TRBD2
CDR3 length: 15
V gene: TRBV7-2
CDR3 DNA: TGTGCCAGCAGCTTAGTTCTAGCGGGGTACTACGAGCAGTACTTC
CDR3 protein: CASSLVLAGYYEQYF

clone size: -
J gene: TRBJ2-7
D gene: -
CDR3 length: 16
V gene: TRBV7-2
CDR3 DNA: TGTGCCAGCAGCCCTACCGGGGGACAGTCTTTCTACGAGCAGTACTTC
CDR3 protein: CASSPTGGQSFYEQYF

clone size: -
J gene: TRBJ2-3
D gene: -
CDR3 length: 14
V gene: TRBV18
CDR3 DNA: TGTGCCAGCTCACCAGACAGTCCGAGGGATACGCAGTATTTT
CDR3 protein: CASSPDSPRDTQYF

clone size: -
J gene: TRBJ1-5
D gene: -
CDR3 length: 12
V gene: TRBV12-3/TRBV12-4
CDR3 DNA: TGTGCCAGCAGTTCTCTAGGAAAGCCCCAGCATTTT
CDR3 protein: CASSSLGKPQHF

clone size: -
J gene: TRBJ2-2
D gene: TRBD1
CDR3 length: 17
V gene: TRBV7-7
CDR3 DNA: TGTGCTAGCAGCTTAGCCAGGGGACAGTGGGACACCGGGGAGCTGTTTTTT
CDR3 protein: CASSLARGQWDTGELFF

clone size: once
J gene: TRBJ2-3
D gene: -
CDR3 length: 17
V gene: TRBV5-1
CDR3 DNA: TGCGCCAGCAGCTTGGCTGTGACAGGAGCTAGCACAGATACGCAGTATTTT
CDR3 protein: CASSLAVTGASTDTQYF

clone size: -
J gene: TRBJ1-2
D gene: -
CDR3 length: 12
V gene: TRBV29-1
CDR3 DNA: TGCAGCGTTGGCGGGACGGCCTATGGCTACACCTTC
CDR3 protein: CSVGGTAYGYTF

clone size: -
J gene: TRBJ2-7
D gene: TRBD2
CDR3 length: 18
V gene: TRBV27
CDR3 DNA: TGTGCCAGCAGTCTACGTCCCGGGACTAGCGGGAGGCGCTACGAGCAGTACTTC
CDR3 protein: CASSLRPGTSGRRYEQYF

clone size: few
J gene: TRBJ2-7
D gene: TRBD1
CDR3 length: 14
V gene: TRBV5-4
CDR3 DNA: TGTGCCAGCAGCTCCCGGGACAGGGTCTACGAGCAGTACTTC
CDR3 protein: CASSSRDRVYEQYF

clone size: -
J gene: TRBJ2-5
D gene: -
CDR3 length: 13
V gene: TRBV9
CDR3 DNA: TGTGCCAGCAGCCCCCGCCTAGGAGAGACCCAGTACTTC
CDR3 protein: CASSPRLGETQYF

clone size: -
J gene: TRBJ2-7
D gene: -
CDR3 length: 15
V gene: TRBV28
CDR3 DNA: TGTGCCAGCAGTTTAGAAGGGGGTTGGGGTTACGAGCAGTACTTC
CDR3 protein: CASSLEGGWGYEQYF

clone size: once
J gene: TRBJ2-5
D gene: TRBD1
CDR3 length: 14
V gene: TRBV27
CDR3 DNA: TGTGCCAGCAGTTTCTGGGACAGGGAAGAGACCCAGTACTTC
CDR3 protein: CASSFWDREETQYF

clone size: few
J gene: TRBJ2-1
D gene: TRBD2
CDR3 length: 15
V gene: TRBV7-8
CDR3 DNA: TGTGCCAGCAGCTTAAGTCTAGCGGGATCCTATGAGCAGTTCTTC
CDR3 protein: CASSLSLAGSYEQFF

clone size: once
J gene: TRBJ2-1
D gene: TRBD2
CDR3 length: 18
V gene: TRBV7-3
CDR3 DNA: TGTGCCAGCAGCTTCTCCCCGACTAGCGGGAAGTCCTACAATGAGCAGTTCTTC
CDR3 protein: CASSFSPTSGKSYNEQFF

clone size: -
J gene: TRBJ2-5
D gene: TRBD2
CDR3 length: 15
V gene: TRBV19
CDR3 DNA: TGTGCCAGTAGTCTACGGGGGGGAACACAAGAGACCCAGTACTTC
CDR3 protein: CASSLRGGTQETQYF

clone size: -
J gene: TRBJ1-4
D gene: -
CDR3 length: 14
V gene: TRBV4-2
CDR3 DNA: TGTGCCAGCAGCCTCTTCACACAAAATGAAAAACTGTTTTTT
CDR3 protein: CASSLFTQNEKLFF

clone size: -
J gene: TRBJ2-7
D gene: -
CDR3 length: 16
V gene: TRBV7-9
CDR3 DNA: TGTGCCAGCAGCTTAGGCACAGGGTCCCTTCGATACGAGCAGTACTTC
CDR3 protein: CASSLGTGSLRYEQYF

clone size: -
J gene: TRBJ2-1
D gene: TRBD1
CDR3 length: 17
V gene: TRBV27
CDR3 DNA: TGTGCCAGCAGGCTATGGACAGGGATGAGCTCCTACAATGAGCAGTTCTTC
CDR3 protein: CASRLWTGMSSYNEQFF